This T cell receptor (beta chain) appears in the sequencing data of a study of CD8+CD57+ T cells in acquired aplastic anemia. Study overall: Sorted CD4+ and CD8+ cells yielded 2.5 to 3.5 ug of DNA on average. Study-wide points: The number of CD8+ CDR3 sequences shared by patients and controls was approximately 28.

CDR3 and TCR beta VDJ profiling relied on a genomic DNA template. TCRdb fed the reads into MiXCR, producing one record per CDR3 protein. Of more than 150,000 distinct CDR3 sequences in the sample, around half were seen once. About this clonotype: Antigen unknown.

The germline CDR1 and CDR2 sequences are LNHDA and SQIVND (reference sequence). There are 14 residues in the CDR3. Losses at the gene ends were 6 bases for V and 3 bases for J; bases not matched to a gene: 4. Selection for sequencing was limited to patients who had shown CD8+CD57+ cell expansion by flow cytometry. By the time of blood sampling, patients had still received no therapy. J is TRBJ2-3 and V is TRBV19; 9 bases are shared with TRBD2. The source of this sequence is a human donor with aplastic anemia. Sequencing used sorted CD4+, CD8+, or CD8+CD57+ T cells (not recorded which) from PBMCs. CDR3 DNA sequence: TGTGCCAGTAGCAATAGCGGGAGAACAGATACGCAGTATTTT. This codes for CASSNSGRTDTQYF.